What follows are 5 T cell receptor beta chains derived from one specimen sequenced in a study of blood T cell repertoires in COVID-19. The repertoire was sequenced with immunoSEQ multiplex PCR; TCRdb's copy has only in-frame clones and lacks some. The table lists some 83,000 clones, approximately 89% of them singletons. Sequencing used peripheral blood. These receptors came from a man in his fifties or sixties with acute or convalescent COVID-19.

The chain recombines TRBV7-9 with TRBJ2-5; TRBD2 matches at 7 bases. V was clipped by 5 bases and J by 5 bases; unmatched bases: 11. CDR1 and CDR2 from the germline V gene are SEHNR and FQNEAQ (reference sequence). This CDR3 region has 15 residues. The CDR3 sequence is CASSASSLGGETQYF. CDR3 nucleotides: TGTGCCAGCAGCGCATCCTCTCTGGGGGGGGAGACCCAGTACTTC. Variable domain in full (rest from reference TRBV7-9 and TRBJ2-5): DTGVSQNPRHKITKRGQNVTFRCDPISEHNRLYWYRQTLGQGPEFLTYFQNEAQLEKSRLLSDRFSAERPKGSFSTLEIQRTEQGDSAMYLCASSASSLGGETQYFGPGTRLLVL.

This chain joins TRBV19 and TRBJ1-2; no reliable D call. V was clipped by 3 bases and J by 2 bases, with 16 bases between them. Looked up from germline, CDR1 is LNHDA and CDR2 is SQIVND (reference sequence). The CDR3 consists of 16 residues. The CDR3 DNA sequence: TGTGCCAGTAGTATCGGACGGACTCTAATCAACTATGGCTACACCTTC. This encodes CASSIGRTLINYGYTF.

This chain connects TRBV19 to TRBJ2-3; 11 nucleotides match TRBD2. Germline V gene sequence: CDR1 LNHDA, CDR2 SQIVND (reference sequence). The CDR3 sequence is 19 residues long. V was clipped by 5 bases and J by 3 bases; unmatched bases: 16. The CDR3 reads CASSSTSGSPEVRTDTQYF. The CDR3 region has the DNA TGTGCCAGTAGTTCAACTAGCGGGAGCCCCGAGGTTAGGACAGATACGCAGTATTTT. The full variable domain, completed using reference TRBV19 and TRBJ2-3, is DGGITQSPKYLFRKEGQNVTLSCEQNLNHDAMYWYRQDPGQGLRLIYYSQIVNDFQKGDIAEGYSVSREKKESFPLTVTSAQKNPTAFYLCASSSTSGSPEVRTDTQYFGPGTRLTVL.

CDR3 DNA sequence: TGTGCCAGCAGCTTGCTACAGATAGACATTCAGTACTTC. Its translation: CASSLLQIDIQYF. This sequence joins TRBV5-6 and TRBJ2-4; D uncertain. CDR1 and CDR2 (germline): SGHDT, YYEEEE. V shed 1 base and J shed 8 bases, with 10 bases lying between them. This CDR3 is built from 13 residues.

This chain joins TRBV18 and TRBJ1-3; 7 bases are shared with TRBD1. Looked up from germline, CDR1 is KGHSH and CDR2 is LQKENI. The CDR3 loop spans 18 amino acids. The ends lost 5 bases at V and 0 bases at J; junction bases unmatched: 13. Here the CDR3 reads CASSTIGTVTGSGNTIYF. DNA of the CDR3: TGTGCCAGCTCAACAATAGGGACAGTCACGGGCTCTGGAAACACCATATATTTT. Supplemented by reference TRBV18 and TRBJ1-3, the full variable domain reads NAGVMQNPRHLVRRRGQEARLRCSPMKGHSHVYWYRQLPEEGLKFMVYLQKENIIDESGMPKERFSAEFPKEGPSILRIQQVVRGDSAAYFCASSTIGTVTGSGNTIYFGEGSWLTVV.